Each of the 5 T cell receptor beta chains below was sequenced from the same sample in a study of OX40 agonist ivuxolimab in advanced cancers. TCRdb keeps only in-frame clones here, not all; method: immunoSEQ multiplex PCR. Here the sample spans 80,000 to 100,000 clones, roughly 93% being singletons. The sample was CD4+ or CD8+ T cells sorted from blood, taken in a trial of the OX40 agonist ivuxolimab. The receptor set was obtained from an adult with an advanced solid tumor such as melanoma, head and neck, liver or kidney cancer.

This sequence joins TRBV27 and TRBJ2-7; the match to TRBD2 covers 7 bases. The trim removed 6 bases at V and 3 bases at J, leaving 11 bases unmatched. The CDR3 has 15 residues. Per the germline V gene, CDR1 is MNHEY and CDR2 is SMNVEV (reference sequence). This CDR3 is CASRAAGANSYEQYF. The CDR3 region has the DNA TGTGCCAGCAGAGCGGCGGGAGCGAATAGCTACGAGCAGTACTTC.

This clone was seen once. J is TRBJ2-5 and V is TRBV2; no definite D call. CDR1 SNHLY and CDR2 FYNNEI come from the germline V gene. CDR3 length equals 14 residues. V was clipped by 1 base and J by 1 base, with 7 bases between them. CDR3 sequence: CASSEGRFQETQYF. CDR3 nucleotide sequence: TGTGCCAGCAGTGAAGGAAGATTCCAAGAGACCCAGTACTTC.

This chain connects TRBV6-5 to TRBJ1-1, with D unclear. Per germline, CDR1 MNHEY and CDR2 SVGAGI. Between the trimmed V and J ends, which lost 0 bases and 0 bases, there was a span of 8 bases. CDR3 length equals 15 residues. The CDR3 sequence: CASSYSVQLNTEAFF. CDR3 DNA sequence: TGTGCCAGCAGTTACTCTGTCCAGCTGAACACTGAAGCTTTCTTT.

This chain joins TRBV28 and TRBJ2-7; 9 bases are shared with TRBD1. With V trimmed by 6 bases and J by 2 bases, 8 bases remained unmatched. Per the germline V gene, CDR1 is MDHEN and CDR2 is SYDVKM. The CDR3 runs 15 residues. The chain's CDR3 is CASSRTGVRAYEQYF. The CDR3 bases are TGTGCCAGCAGCCGGACAGGGGTCCGCGCCTACGAGCAGTACTTC. Full variable domain (missing parts from reference TRBV28 and TRBJ2-7): DVKVTQSSRYLVKRTGEKVFLECVQDMDHENMFWYRQDPGLGLRLIYFSYDVKMKEKGDIPEGYSVSREKKERFSLILESASTNQTSMYLCASSRTGVRAYEQYFGPGTRLTVT.

The chain couples TRBV7-2 to TRBJ2-3; 13 bases are a match to TRBD2. V shed 5 bases, J shed 0 bases, and the junction held 11 bases outside the gene matches. CDR3 size: 19 residues. Germline V gene sequence: CDR1 SGHTA, CDR2 FQGNSA. The CDR3 DNA reads as TGTGCCAGCAGCCCGCGACTAGCGGGAGGTTGGGGTAGCACAGATACGCAGTATTTT. The encoded protein is CASSPRLAGGWGSTDTQYF. Based on the CDR3 plus reference TRBV7-2 and TRBJ2-3, the full variable domain is GAGVSQSPSNKVTEKGKDVELRCDPISGHTALYWYRQSLGQGLEFLIYFQGNSAPDKSGLPSDRFSAERTGGSVSTLTIQRTQQEDSAVYLCASSPRLAGGWGSTDTQYFGPGTRLTVL.